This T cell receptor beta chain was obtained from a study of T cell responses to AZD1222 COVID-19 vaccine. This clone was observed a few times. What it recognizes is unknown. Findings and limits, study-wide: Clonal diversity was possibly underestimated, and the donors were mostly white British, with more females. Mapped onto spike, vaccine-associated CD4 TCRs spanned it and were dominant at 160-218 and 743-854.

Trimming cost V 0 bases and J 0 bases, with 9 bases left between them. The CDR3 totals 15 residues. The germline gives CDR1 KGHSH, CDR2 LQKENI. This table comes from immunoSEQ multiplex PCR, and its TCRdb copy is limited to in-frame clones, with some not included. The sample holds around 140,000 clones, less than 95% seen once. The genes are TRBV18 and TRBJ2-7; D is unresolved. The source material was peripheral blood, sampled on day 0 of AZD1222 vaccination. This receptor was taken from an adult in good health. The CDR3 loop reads CASSPPNSASYEQYF. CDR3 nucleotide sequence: TGTGCCAGCTCACCACCAAACAGCGCCTCCTACGAGCAGTACTTC.